The text below deals with one TCR beta chain. The CDR3 runs 16 residues. The germline V gene has CDR1 DFQATT and CDR2 SNEGSKA (reference sequence). V was clipped by 3 bases and J by 0 bases, with 16 bases between them. The source of the sample is a study of molecular identifiers for immune sequencing clone quantification. Study as a whole: RNA, taken in replicates from approximately 20,000 or 100,000 naive CD8 cells, was split five ways, with four sequenced.

RNA fractions of 10%, 30% or 50% and 20,000 to 1,000,000 sorted cells were the source of naive CD8 libraries. As CD8+CD4-CCR7+CD45RA+ cells, naive CD8 T cells were sorted. Methods described previously were used for bulk TCR libraries, and listed TCR primers were applied. MiXCR was run by TCRdb on the PCR reads, yielding one entry per CDR3 protein. The sample carries approximately 590,000 distinct CDR3 sequences, about 25% recorded once. This sequence joins TRBV20-1 and TRBJ2-3, with D possibly being TRBD1 (5 bases). The receptor's source is a human donor in good health. Some libraries in this study had Jurkat cell RNA spiked in. Specimen: naive CD8+ T cells from blood, with Jurkat cell RNA spiked in. This sample's subset: FACS-sorted CD8+CD4-CCR7+CD45RA+ naive T cells. The DNA of the CDR3 is TGCAGTGCTAGGAGTCAGGAGACAGACAGCACAGATACGCAGTATTTT. Its translation is CSARSQETDSTDTQYF.